This TCR beta chain is drawn from a study of OX40 agonist ivuxolimab in advanced cancers. In the study overall: An agonistic anti-OX40 (CD134) antibody, ivuxolimab, was used to treat the patients.

Collection of blood occurred at baseline, at cycle 4 day 1, and at cycle 7 day 1. Repertoires were generated with immunoSEQ multiplex PCR, while TCRdb's copy carries only in-frame clones and drops some. Here the sample spans about 62,000 clones, 92% being singletons. The CDR3 is made up of 13 amino acids. The germline gives CDR1 MNHEY, CDR2 SMNVEV (reference sequence). V shed 4 bases and J shed 4 bases, with 8 bases lying between them. Specimen: CD4+ or CD8+ T cells sorted from blood, collected in a trial of the OX40 agonist ivuxolimab. The rearrangement uses TRBV27 and TRBJ1-5; D call uncertain. The TCR sequence derives from an adult with an advanced solid tumor such as melanoma, head and neck, liver or kidney cancer. The DNA for the CDR3 is TGTGCCAGCAGTTCGGACTGGAATCAGCCCCAGCATTTT. Its translation is CASSSDWNQPQHF.